This is a list of T cell receptor beta chains from one sample in a study of shared clonotypes between healthy human individuals. The data were produced by immunoSEQ multiplex PCR, yet TCRdb's version contains in-frame clones alone and is incomplete. The data hold about 2 million clones, with around 95% observed a single time. Material for sequencing was naive CD4+ T cells sorted from blood. These TCRs come from a man between 18 and 29 years old in good health. The CDR3 runs from the conserved cysteine through the conserved F or W. D genes are given only for firm matches. Expanded clones get a size class; other rows say once, few or many, or leave the size out.

cdr3_aa cdr3_nt j_call v_call clone_size d_call
CAIGRDSYEQYF TGTGCCATAGGGAGGGACAGCTACGAGCAGTACTTC TRBJ2-7 TRBV6-1 NA NA
CASSLSVGVISPLHF TGTGCCAGCAGCCTCTCAGTAGGGGTGATTTCACCCCTCCACTTT TRBJ1-6 TRBV7-9 NA NA
CASSSMGVSYNSPLHF TGTGCCAGCAGTTCCATGGGGGTCTCCTATAATTCACCCCTCCACTTT TRBJ1-6 TRBV27 NA NA
CASSLAPQHPQETQYF TGTGCCAGCAGCTTAGCGCCCCAGCACCCCCAAGAGACCCAGTACTTC TRBJ2-5 TRBV7-2 NA NA
CASSFRQVSNTGELFF TGTGCCAGCAGCTTTCGACAGGTATCGAACACCGGGGAGCTGTTTTTT TRBJ2-2 TRBV7-2 NA NA
CASSLSFPTGSTEAFF TGCGCCAGCAGCTTGTCATTTCCAACGGGAAGCACTGAAGCTTTCTTT TRBJ1-1 TRBV5-1 NA NA
CASSLDLGTGGRSPKNIQYF TGTGCCAGCAGCTTAGATCTTGGGACAGGGGGTCGTTCTCCCAAAAACATTCAGTACTTC TRBJ2-4 TRBV11-2 NA TRBD1
CASSPGSQETQYF TGTGCCAGCAGCCCAGGCTCCCAAGAGACCCAGTACTTC TRBJ2-5 TRBV7-3 NA NA
CASSPETTYEQYF TGTGCCAGCAGCCCAGAAACTACCTACGAGCAGTACTTC TRBJ2-7 TRBV7-9 NA NA
CASRGRPSNNEQFF TGTGCCAGCAGGGGTCGTCCCTCTAACAATGAGCAGTTCTTC TRBJ2-1 TRBV2 NA NA
CASSYSKGARGDGYTF TGTGCCAGCAGTTACTCGAAAGGCGCTCGAGGGGATGGCTACACCTTC TRBJ1-2 TRBV6-6 few NA
CASSDPGQGIYEQYF TGTGCCAGCAGTGACCCGGGACAGGGAATCTACGAGCAGTACTTC TRBJ2-7 TRBV6-1 NA TRBD1
CASSPGGSGETQYF TGCGCCAGCAGCCCGGGCGGTTCGGGAGAGACCCAGTACTTC TRBJ2-5 TRBV5-1 once NA
CASSQGHASQETQYF TGCGCCAGCAGCCAAGGACACGCCTCACAAGAGACCCAGTACTTC TRBJ2-5 TRBV5-1 NA NA
CASSPTRWVEQFF TGTGCCAGCAGTCCCACCCGGTGGGTAGAGCAGTTCTTC TRBJ2-1 TRBV2 NA NA
CASSPGQVSYEQYF TGTGCCAGCAGCCCGGGACAGGTTTCCTACGAGCAGTACTTC TRBJ2-7 TRBV11-2 NA TRBD1
CATLWSGFNQPQHF TGTGCCACCCTATGGTCCGGATTCAATCAGCCCCAGCATTTT TRBJ1-5 TRBV28 NA NA
CASTSGGRRETQYF TGCGCCAGCACTAGTGGGGGCCGGAGGGAGACCCAGTACTTC TRBJ2-5 TRBV10-2 NA NA
CASMRDSTDTQYF TGTGCCAGCATGAGGGATAGCACAGATACGCAGTATTTT TRBJ2-3 TRBV6-6 once NA
CAISAPGGTGANVLTF TGTGCCATCAGTGCACCTGGGGGGACTGGGGCCAACGTCCTGACTTTC TRBJ2-6 TRBV10-3 NA NA
CASSQGTAGTGELFF TGCGCCAGCAGCCAAGGAACCGCCGGGACCGGGGAGCTGTTTTTT TRBJ2-2 TRBV4-3 NA NA
CASSQPSGTKAAASGNTIYF TGCGCCAGCAGCCAACCTTCCGGGACAAAGGCTGCCGCCTCTGGAAACACCATATATTTT TRBJ1-3 TRBV4-1 few NA
CASSRTLLNTEAFF TGTGCCAGCAGCCGGACTCTCCTAAACACTGAAGCTTTCTTT TRBJ1-1 TRBV7-2 NA NA
CASSITSGGPQETQYF TGTGCCAGTAGTATAACTAGCGGGGGGCCACAAGAGACCCAGTACTTC TRBJ2-5 TRBV19 NA TRBD2
CASSKRTQETQYF TGTGCCAGTAGTAAAAGGACCCAAGAGACCCAGTACTTC TRBJ2-5 TRBV19 NA NA
CASSYPELADYEQYF TGTGCCAGCAGTTACCCAGAACTAGCGGACTACGAGCAGTACTTC TRBJ2-7 TRBV6-5 NA TRBD2
CAWSTGQETQYF TGTGCCTGGAGTACAGGCCAAGAGACCCAGTACTTC TRBJ2-5 TRBV30 NA NA
CASRAGQTKEKLFF TGTGCCAGCAGGGCCGGGCAGACGAAAGAAAAACTGTTTTTT TRBJ1-4 TRBV28 NA NA
CASSTLLDKDYGYTF TGTGCCAGCAGCACCCTGCTCGACAAGGACTATGGCTACACCTTC TRBJ1-2 TRBV6-5 NA NA
CASSPVRTTGELFF TGTGCCAGCAGCCCCGTTCGGACCACCGGGGAGCTGTTTTTT TRBJ2-2 TRBV7-6 NA NA
CASSIGTRLEQYF TGTGCCAGTAGTATAGGAACTCGACTCGAGCAGTACTTC TRBJ2-7 TRBV19 NA NA
CASSPDRTYGYTF TGTGCCAGCAGCCCCGACAGGACCTATGGCTACACCTTC TRBJ1-2 TRBV11-2 NA NA
CASSYEGTKYYEQYF TGTGCCAGCAGTTACGAGGGGACAAAATACTACGAGCAGTACTTC TRBJ2-7 TRBV6-5 NA NA
CASSLTDMNTEAFF TGTGCCAGCTCTTTGACAGATATGAACACTGAAGCTTTCTTT TRBJ1-1 TRBV18 NA NA
CAWDRVKENTEAFF TGTGCCTGGGACAGGGTAAAGGAGAACACTGAAGCTTTCTTT TRBJ1-1 TRBV30 NA TRBD1
CATKETGVDNSPLHF TGTGCCACCAAAGAGACAGGGGTGGATAATTCACCCCTCCACTTT TRBJ1-6 TRBV15 NA TRBD1
CASSSKRANVLTF TGTGCCAGCAGCTCCAAGAGAGCCAACGTCCTGACTTTC TRBJ2-6 TRBV6-5 NA NA
CASSLVQGAMYEQYF TGTGCCAGCAGCTTGGTTCAGGGGGCGATGTACGAGCAGTACTTC TRBJ2-7 TRBV5-4 NA TRBD1
CASSLEGIKQYF TGTGCCAGCAGCTTAGAGGGGATCAAGCAGTACTTC TRBJ2-7 TRBV7-9 once NA
CASSRRTGSSYNSPLHF TGTGCCAGTAGTAGACGGACAGGGAGCTCCTATAATTCACCCCTCCACTTT TRBJ1-6 TRBV19 NA TRBD1
CSASGLAQSTDTQYF TGCAGCGCCTCCGGACTAGCGCAAAGCACAGATACGCAGTATTTT TRBJ2-3 TRBV29-1 NA TRBD2
CSVGAPGQGAGGYTF TGCAGCGTTGGGGCTCCGGGACAGGGGGCTGGCGGCTACACCTTC TRBJ1-2 TRBV29-1 NA TRBD1
CASTPSTGAWANYGYTF TGTGCCAGCACCCCATCGACTGGTGCTTGGGCTAACTATGGCTACACCTTC TRBJ1-2 TRBV25-1 NA NA
CASSVDLGELFF TGTGCCAGCAGCGTAGATTTAGGGGAGCTGTTTTTT TRBJ2-2 TRBV9 NA NA
CASSQDTSGGYNEQFF TGTGCCAGCAGCCAAGATACTAGCGGGGGCTACAATGAGCAGTTCTTC TRBJ2-1 TRBV4-2 NA TRBD2
CASSPIQPSYEQYF TGTGCCAGCTCACCAATACAACCTTCCTACGAGCAGTACTTC TRBJ2-7 TRBV18 NA NA
CASSHSTNEQFF TGTGCCAGCAGCCACAGTACAAATGAGCAGTTCTTC TRBJ2-1 TRBV6-6 NA NA
CASSLRQGEWNTEAFF TGCGCCAGCAGCTTAAGACAGGGTGAGTGGAACACTGAAGCTTTCTTT TRBJ1-1 TRBV5-1 NA TRBD1
CAWDRGNQPQHF TGTGCCTGGGACAGGGGAAATCAGCCCCAGCATTTT TRBJ1-5 TRBV30 few TRBD1
CSVEGTAFASGEQYF TGCAGCGTTGAGGGGACAGCCTTTGCGTCCGGCGAGCAGTACTTC TRBJ2-7 TRBV29-1 NA TRBD1
CAWSVRGTTNTGELFF TGTGCCTGGAGTGTACGCGGGACTACAAACACCGGGGAGCTGTTTTTT TRBJ2-2 TRBV30 NA TRBD2